The clone carrying this T cell receptor beta chain occurred many times. Its cognate antigen is unknown. A CD8+CD4-CCR7+CD45RA+ phenotype served as the sorting definition for naive CD8 T cells. This sample is drawn from a study of molecular identifiers for immune sequencing clone quantification. Overall study: In the replicates, RNA derived from roughly 20,000 or 100,000 naive CD8 cells was divided into five parts, and four were sequenced.

V was cut by 7 bases and J by 6 bases, with 21 bases left in between. Germline V CDR1 and CDR2: SNHLY, FYNNEI. CDR3 size: 15 residues. Study-wide results and caveats: Jurkat TCR RNA spiked in from one cell could reportedly be detected among around 920,000 naive cells.

One entry per CDR3 protein results from TCRdb running MiXCR on the PCR reads. Of around 480,000 distinct CDR3 sequences in the sample, around 23% were seen once. The rearrangement joins TRBV2 to TRBJ1-2; TRBD1 is a possible D gene (6 bases). The sequencing input was naive CD8+ T cells from blood, with Jurkat cell RNA spiked in. The subset denotes: FACS-sorted CD8+CD4-CCR7+CD45RA+ naive T cells. The sequence was collected from a human donor in good health. Some libraries in this study had Jurkat cell RNA spiked in. The CDR3 loop is CASKVGGASKNGYTF. The CDR3 DNA is TGTGCCAGCAAAGTGGGGGGGGCATCGAAGAATGGCTACACCTTC.